A selection of T cell receptor beta chains follows, all from one sample in a study of blood T cell repertoires in COVID-19. Profiled with immunoSEQ multiplex PCR; TCRdb holds only in-frame clones, not every one. The sample contains roughly 190,000 clones, around nine tenths of which appear only once. Sample: PBMCs or T cells enriched from blood (not recorded which). The receptors come from a woman between 18 and 30 years old who had recovered from COVID-19. The CDR3 runs from the conserved cysteine through the conserved F or W. A D gene is named only where the DNA matches it firmly. Clone size is shown for a subset of rows, as once, few, many or a class of expanded clone.

j_call,v_call,d_call,clone_size,cdr3_nt,cdr3_aa
TRBJ2-7,TRBV28,.,.,TGTGCCAGCAGTACCCCCTCCCCAGGGTCCCCCTACGAGCAGTACTTC,CASSTPSPGSPYEQYF
TRBJ2-7,TRBV27,.,.,TGTGCCAGCAGTGCACGACTAGAAGGGGTCTACGAGCAGTACTTC,CASSARLEGVYEQYF
TRBJ1-4,TRBV6-5,.,.,TGTGCCAGCAGTAGGGGCTTATGGGGTAATGAAAAACTGTTTTTT,CASSRGLWGNEKLFF
TRBJ2-7,TRBV6-2/TRBV6-3,.,.,TGTGCCAGCAGTTACTCGACAGCAGCCTACGAGCAGTACTTC,CASSYSTAAYEQYF
TRBJ2-2,TRBV5-1,.,.,TGCGCCAGCAGGGAACAGGAAGCCGGGGAGCTGTTTTTT,CASREQEAGELFF
TRBJ1-3,TRBV5-6,.,.,TGTGCCAGCATTTTAATGGGGGCAGGAAACACCATATATTTT,CASILMGAGNTIYF
TRBJ2-2,TRBV6-5,.,.,TGTGCCAGCAGTCTTCAGGTGAACACCGGGGAGCTGTTTTTT,CASSLQVNTGELFF
TRBJ2-1,TRBV10-1,TRBD2,.,TGCGCCAGCAGTACGACTAGCGGGAGAAATGAGCAGTTCTTC,CASSTTSGRNEQFF
TRBJ2-7,TRBV4-1,TRBD1,.,TGCGCCAGCAGCCAAGTTGGGACAGGGGAATACGAGCAGTACTTC,CASSQVGTGEYEQYF
TRBJ1-1,TRBV4-2,.,.,TGTGCCAGCAGCCAAGAGCCGGGTAACACTGAAGCTTTCTTT,CASSQEPGNTEAFF
TRBJ2-1,TRBV7-9,TRBD2,few,TGTGCCAGCAGCCCCACGCAAGCGGGGCTTTACAATGAGCAGTTCTTC,CASSPTQAGLYNEQFF
TRBJ2-3,TRBV18,.,.,TGTGCCAGCTCCCAAAACGCAGGGCTTAGCACAGATACGCAGTATTTT,CASSQNAGLSTDTQYF
TRBJ2-5,TRBV25-1,.,.,TGTGCCAGCGGGGGGGCGACCGGGGAGACCCAGTACTTC,CASGGATGETQYF
TRBJ2-7,TRBV7-3,.,.,TGTGCCAGCAGCAGAGACAGGCAAGGCGAGCAGTACTTC,CASSRDRQGEQYF
TRBJ2-1,TRBV7-9,TRBD2,.,TGTGCCAGCAGCCGCCGACTAGCGGGCTCCTACAATGAGCAGTTCTTC,CASSRRLAGSYNEQFF
TRBJ1-1,TRBV2,.,.,TGTGCCAGCATTCCGGGTTACACTGAAGCTTTCTTT,CASIPGYTEAFF
TRBJ1-6,TRBV10-3,.,.,TGTGCCATCAGTGAGTCGGGGAGCCCTTATAATTCACCCCTCCACTTT,CAISESGSPYNSPLHF
TRBJ2-1,TRBV5-1,TRBD2,.,TGCGCCAGCAGCTCTACGGGACTAGCGGCCAATGAGCAGTTCTTC,CASSSTGLAANEQFF
TRBJ2-3,TRBV28,.,.,TGTGCCAGCAGTTTGCCGGGCTTTCAGGGGATCACAGATACGCAGTATTTT,CASSLPGFQGITDTQYF
TRBJ2-5,TRBV3-1/TRBV3-2,.,.,TGTGCCAGCAGCACGCGGCGTTTGGGAGAGACCCAGTACTTC,CASSTRRLGETQYF
TRBJ2-1,TRBV11-2,.,.,TGTGCCAGCAGCTTATCAGGAACTCCCTACAATGAGCAGTTCTTC,CASSLSGTPYNEQFF
TRBJ1-5,TRBV19,.,.,TGTGCCAGCCGGGCGGGCAGATATAGCAATCAGCCCCAGCATTTT,CASRAGRYSNQPQHF
TRBJ2-1,TRBV4-2,TRBD2,.,TGTGCCAGCAGCCAAGAGGGACTAGCGGGAGTGATTGAGCAGTTCTTC,CASSQEGLAGVIEQFF
TRBJ2-7,TRBV19,.,.,TGTGCCAGCGCGGTGGCGGGTGGGGTCTCCGAGCAGTACTTC,CASAVAGGVSEQYF
TRBJ2-1,TRBV30,.,.,TGTGCCTGGAGTCGGACCGGGAGTTTGGGGTACAATGAGCAGTTCTTC,CAWSRTGSLGYNEQFF
TRBJ2-7,TRBV18,TRBD1,.,TGTGCCAGCTCACCAGCGACAGGGGGCCTCAACGAGCAGTACTTC,CASSPATGGLNEQYF
TRBJ2-1,TRBV4-3,.,.,TGCGCCAGCAGCCAGGGTCTGGCGACAAGAAGGAATGAGCAGTTCTTC,CASSQGLATRRNEQFF
TRBJ1-2,TRBV19,.,.,TGTGCCAGTAGCATGACAGTTAACTATGGCTACACCTTC,CASSMTVNYGYTF
TRBJ1-2,TRBV5-1,TRBD1,.,TGCGCCAGCAGCCCCGAGACAGGGTTGGGCTACACCTTC,CASSPETGLGYTF
TRBJ2-5,TRBV18,.,.,TGTGCCAGCTCACCAATGAGACAGGCTAAAGAGACCCAGTACTTC,CASSPMRQAKETQYF
TRBJ2-1,TRBV11-3,.,.,TGTGCCAGCAGCTTGACCCTTGGGGGAGGATTATATGGTGAGCAGTTCTTC,CASSLTLGGGLYGEQFF
TRBJ2-7,TRBV5-4,TRBD2,.,TGTGCCAGCAGCCCTAGCGGAGGATCCCACGAGCAGTACTTC,CASSPSGGSHEQYF
TRBJ1-1,TRBV3-1/TRBV3-2,.,.,TGTGCCAGCAGCCAAGTTAGATGGGGCGCTGAAGCTTTCTTT,CASSQVRWGAEAFF
TRBJ1-2,TRBV30,.,.,TGTGCCTGGAGTGTAACGGGTTTGATGTCTGGCTACACCTTC,CAWSVTGLMSGYTF
TRBJ2-7,TRBV27,TRBD2,.,TGTGCCAGCAGTACTCCCCTAAGGAGCGGGAGTTACGAGCAGTACTTC,CASSTPLRSGSYEQYF
TRBJ2-7,TRBV28,.,.,TGTGCCAGCAGTTTTATGTCACCCCCCGGGTACGAGCAGTACTTC,CASSFMSPPGYEQYF
TRBJ2-1,TRBV9,TRBD2,.,TGTGCCAGCAGCCCTCCCCCCGGGACTAGCGGATACAATGAGCAGTTCTTC,CASSPPPGTSGYNEQFF
TRBJ2-1,TRBV6-2/TRBV6-3,TRBD1,.,TGTGCCAGCAGTCTCACAGGGGGTTCCTACAATGAGCAGTTCTTC,CASSLTGGSYNEQFF
TRBJ2-1,TRBV7-9,.,.,TGTGCCAGCAGCCACGGAGGTGAGCAGTTCTTC,CASSHGGEQFF
TRBJ2-2,TRBV7-2,.,.,TGTGCCAGCAGCTCCGCCGGGGGGCCGTCCACCGGGGAGCTGTTTTTT,CASSSAGGPSTGELFF
TRBJ2-3,TRBV6-2/TRBV6-3,.,.,TGTGCCAGCAGTCCCTTTGATACGCAGTATTTT,CASSPFDTQYF
TRBJ1-1,TRBV29-1,.,.,TGCAGCGTCGGACAGCGACTAACCTTCGACACTGAAGCTTTCTTT,CSVGQRLTFDTEAFF
TRBJ2-2,TRBV7-9,TRBD2,.,TGTGCCAGCAGCCCACGGACTAGCCGGGAGCTGTTTTTT,CASSPRTSRELFF
TRBJ2-1,TRBV18,.,.,TGTGCCAGCTCACCGGGGGGATACAATGAGCAGTTCTTC,CASSPGGYNEQFF